These 26 T cell receptor beta chains originate from one sample sequenced in a study of T cell responses to AZD1222 COVID-19 vaccine. Using immunoSEQ multiplex PCR, the repertoire was profiled, and TCRdb retains in-frame clones only, with some absent. The data contain some 160,000 clones, 90% to 95% of them seen just once; the ten biggest clones take up over 0.7%. The source was peripheral blood, collected on day 0 of AZD1222 vaccination. Every receptor here comes from an adult in good health.

The CDR3 DNA reads TGTGCCAGCAGTGAAACAGGGTTCGGAGAGACCCAGTACTTC. Translation: CASSETGFGETQYF. J is TRBJ2-5 and V is TRBV25-1, with a weak D call TRBD1 (6 bases). The CDR3 totals 14 residues. Between the trimmed V and J ends, which lost 2 bases and 4 bases, there was a span of 11 bases. Germline V gene sequence: CDR1 MGHDK, CDR2 SYGVNS.

The chain links TRBV27 to TRBJ2-5; TRBD1 is a possible D gene (6 bases). V gave up 5 bases and J gave up 2 bases, with 15 bases separating them. The CDR3 contains 15 residues. Germline loops: CDR1 MNHEY, CDR2 SMNVEV (reference sequence). The CDR3 here is CASSKYRETQETQYF. The CDR3 DNA reads TGTGCCAGCAGTAAATACAGGGAAACTCAAGAGACCCAGTACTTC.

The gene calls are TRBV27 and TRBJ1-1, with a possible D match to TRBD1 (5 bases). This CDR3 comprises 14 residues. With 6 bases removed from V and 10 bases from J, the gap between germline ends came to 21 bases. Germline CDR1 and CDR2: MNHEY and SMNVEV (reference sequence). The CDR3 sequence: CASSRGTAAERAFF. The CDR3 region has the DNA TGTGCCAGCAGCCGAGGGACCGCTGCGGAAAGAGCTTTCTTT.

The V gene is TRBV30, the J gene TRBJ1-5; D uncertain. This CDR3 has 15 amino acids. The germline CDR1 and CDR2 sequences are GTSNPN and SVGIG (reference sequence). V lost 0 bases and J lost 0, with 9 bases in between. The chain's CDR3 is CAWSVGTYSNQPQHF. CDR3 coding DNA: TGTGCCTGGAGTGTTGGAACCTATAGCAATCAGCCCCAGCATTTT. Variable domain in full (rest from reference TRBV30 and TRBJ1-5): SQTIHQWPATLVQPVGSPLSLECTVEGTSNPNLYWYRQAAGRGLQLLFYSVGIGQISSEVPQNLSASRPQDRQFILSSKKLLLSDSGFYLCAWSVGTYSNQPQHFGDGTRLSIL.

This chain connects TRBV28 to TRBJ2-1, with TRBD2 matching 7 bases. The CDR3 has 13 residues. CDR1 and CDR2 (germline): MDHEN, SYDVKM. After removal of 4 bases from V and 5 bases from J, the junction contained 2 bases not matched to a gene. The CDR3 here is CASSWGGDNEQFF. The CDR3 region has the DNA TGTGCCAGCAGTTGGGGGGGGGACAATGAGCAGTTCTTC.

The chain has TRBV25-1 and TRBJ2-3, with 13 bases fitting TRBD2. Germline CDR1 MGHDK, CDR2 SYGVNS. J gave up 4 bases and V 3 bases, and 7 bases lay outside the gene matches. The CDR3 has 17 amino acids. CDR3 sequence (DNA): TGTGCCAGCAGTGACCAACTAGCGGGGGGGCGTGCAGATACGCAGTATTTT. Encoded protein: CASSDQLAGGRADTQYF. Drawing the rest from reference TRBV25-1 and TRBJ2-3, the complete variable domain is EADIYQTPRYLVIGTGKKITLECSQTMGHDKMYWYQQDPGMELHLIHYSYGVNSTEKGDLSSESTVSRIRTEHFPLTLESARPSHTSQYLCASSDQLAGGRADTQYFGPGTRLTVL.

The chain couples TRBV28 to TRBJ1-1; perhaps TRBD1 as D (6 bases). The CDR3 is made up of 15 amino acids. CDR1 and CDR2 (germline): MDHEN, SYDVKM. Between the trimmed V and J ends, which lost 3 bases and 5 bases, there was a span of 16 bases. The chain's CDR3 is CASSFVGGRGTEAFF. The CDR3 DNA reads TGTGCCAGCAGTTTCGTAGGGGGTAGGGGGACTGAAGCTTTCTTT.

CDR3 bases: TGTGCCAGCAGCTTAGGGACCTATGGCTACACCTTC. Amino acids: CASSLGTYGYTF. This chain links TRBV11-3 with TRBJ1-2; D call uncertain. Between the trimmed V and J ends, which lost 1 base and 4 bases, there was a span of 4 bases. The V gene's germline CDR1 is SGHNT and CDR2 YENEEA. This CDR3 spans 12 amino acids.

The chain carries TRBV5-4 and TRBJ2-7, with 10 positions matching TRBD2. Germline-derived CDR1 and CDR2 are SGHNT and YYREEE (reference sequence). V shed 4 bases, J shed 3 bases, and the junction held 10 bases outside the gene matches. The CDR3 runs 16 residues. The CDR3 region is CASSPFPSGGLYEQYF. CDR3 sequence (DNA): TGTGCCAGCAGCCCCTTCCCTAGCGGGGGCCTCTACGAGCAGTACTTC.

The V gene is TRBV5-1, the J gene TRBJ1-2; D gene uncertain. CDR1 SGHRS and CDR2 YFSETQ come from the germline V gene. The V and J ends lost 5 bases and 0 bases respectively, with 17 bases between them. The CDR3 is 16 amino acids. CDR3 bases: TGCGCCAGCAGTTATGGTTCGGGCTGGACTAACTATGGCTACACCTTC. Translation: CASSYGSGWTNYGYTF.

The rearrangement links TRBV2 to TRBJ1-4; D not certain. Germline lookup yields CDR1 SNHLY and CDR2 FYNNEI. This CDR3 is 11 amino acids long. Trimming cost V 2 bases and J 13 bases, with 8 bases left between them. CDR3 region: CASSESARLFF. CDR3 bases: TGTGCCAGCAGTGAATCAGCAAGACTGTTTTTT.

The table lists this clone with many counts. At one boundary the junction diverges from the germline segment, which might be a read error. This rearrangement joins TRBV5-6 to TRBJ2-7; a weak D match, TRBD2 (5 bases). The CDR3 consists of 12 residues. CDR1 is SGHDT, CDR2 YYEEEE, per germline. Here the CDR3 DNA reads TGTGCCAGCAGTTTGGACTCTTCCGAGCAGTACTTC. Translation gives CASSLDSSEQYF. Full variable domain (missing parts from reference TRBV5-6 and TRBJ2-7): DAGVTQSPTHLIKTRGQQVTLRCSPKSGHDTVSWYQQALGQGPQFIFQYYEEEERQRGNFPDRFSGHQFPNYSSELNVNALLLGDSALYLCASSLDSSEQYFGPGTRLTVT.

The V gene is TRBV24-1, the J gene TRBJ1-3; no clear D. Trimming cost V 1 base and J 3 bases, with 12 bases left between them. This CDR3 is built from 16 residues. The germline V gene has CDR1 KGHDR and CDR2 SFDVKD. CDR3 sequence reads: CATSDLGRPIGNTIYF. For the CDR3, the DNA is TGTGCCACCAGTGATTTAGGCAGGCCCATTGGAAACACCATATATTTT.

The rearrangement links TRBV29-1 to TRBJ1-1; D is perhaps TRBD1 (5 bases). There are 15 residues in the CDR3. CDR1 is SQVTM and CDR2 is ANQGSEA in the germline V gene. The V end lost 3 bases, the J end lost 0 bases, and 14 bases lay between the germline ends. The CDR3 sequence is CSVEGPGTLNTEAFF. For the CDR3, the DNA is TGCAGCGTTGAGGGGCCCGGGACTTTGAACACTGAAGCTTTCTTT.

This clone is a singleton in its sample. The chain employs TRBV7-2 and TRBJ1-2; TRBD1 might be the D (6 bases). The CDR3 totals 16 residues. The V gene's germline CDR1 is SGHTA and CDR2 FQGNSA. V lost 1 base and J lost 3, with 15 bases in between. CDR3: CASSLGRQAGHYGYTF. DNA for the CDR3: TGTGCCAGCAGCTTAGGGAGACAGGCGGGTCACTATGGCTACACCTTC. The entire variable domain, with the rest obtained from reference TRBV7-2 and TRBJ1-2, is as follows: GAGVSQSPSNKVTEKGKDVELRCDPISGHTALYWYRQSLGQGLEFLIYFQGNSAPDKSGLPSDRFSAERTGGSVSTLTIQRTQQEDSAVYLCASSLGRQAGHYGYTFGSGTRLTVV.

This chain links TRBV19 with TRBJ1-5; D perhaps matches TRBD1 (5 bases). The germline CDR1 and CDR2 sequences are LNHDA and SQIVND (reference sequence). CDR3 length: 14 amino acids. V gave up 5 bases and J gave up 6 bases, with 14 bases separating them. The CDR3 DNA sequence: TGTGCCAGTAGTTCCCGAGGGGTCGCTCAGCCCCAGCATTTT. Translated: CASSSRGVAQPQHF.

The rearrangement uses TRBV2 and TRBJ1-2; unclear D gene. Germline V CDR1 and CDR2: SNHLY, FYNNEI. The CDR3 is 14 residues long. The ends were cut back, 4 bases at V and 8 bases at J, with 17 bases in the middle. In nucleotides, the CDR3 is TGTGCCAGCAGTGCCTCAACTCCCCAGAGCGGCTACACCTTC. This encodes CASSASTPQSGYTF.

The V call is TRBV24-1, the J call TRBJ2-3; perhaps TRBD1 as D (5 bases). V was clipped by 2 bases and J by 0 bases, with 11 bases between them. The V gene's germline CDR1 is KGHDR and CDR2 SFDVKD. The CDR3 covers 16 residues. The CDR3 DNA sequence: TGTGCCACCAGTGATTCCAGGGTTACTAGCACAGATACGCAGTATTTT. Encoded protein: CATSDSRVTSTDTQYF.

V usage is TRBV20-1 and J usage is TRBJ1-1; TRBD1 matches 12 bases. The V gene end was trimmed by 3 bases and the J gene end by 7 bases; junction bases not matched to a gene: 12. Germline CDR1 reads DFQATT; CDR2 reads SNEGSKA (reference sequence). This CDR3 comprises 16 residues. Here the CDR3 DNA reads TGCAGTGCTAGTGGGACAGGGGGCCCCCCTTATATTGAAGCTTTCTTT. It yields the protein CSASGTGGPPYIEAFF.

The rearrangement joins TRBV11-1 to TRBJ1-1, with 7 nucleotides matching TRBD1. V was pared by 4 bases and J by 4 bases, with 6 bases of the junction left unmatched. Germline V gene sequence: CDR1 SGHAT, CDR2 FQDESV (reference sequence). The length of the CDR3 is 14 residues. CDR3 nucleotide sequence: TGTGCCAGCAGCTCACGACAGGGATCCACTGAAGCTTTCTTT. This sequence encodes CASSSRQGSTEAFF.

The chain joins TRBV7-9 to TRBJ1-1; D gene uncertain. This CDR3 is 13 amino acids long. The ends were cut back, 3 bases at V and 4 bases at J, with 9 bases in the middle. The germline V gene has CDR1 SEHNR and CDR2 FQNEAQ (reference sequence). Here the CDR3 reads CASSLRFGTEAFF. The CDR3 DNA sequence: TGTGCCAGCAGCTTGAGGTTCGGCACTGAAGCTTTCTTT.

J is TRBJ1-5 and V is TRBV4-2; unclear D gene. The germline gives CDR1 LGHNA, CDR2 YNFKEQ. The CDR3 length is 16 residues. Trimming left V 0 bases short and J 3 bases short, with 12 bases between. DNA of the CDR3: TGTGCCAGCAGCCAAGACTTTGCTCAGAACAATCAGCCCCAGCATTTT. Protein: CASSQDFAQNNQPQHF.

The chain carries TRBV18 and TRBJ2-1; TRBD1 aligns across 7 bases. Germline V CDR1 and CDR2: KGHSH, LQKENI. The CDR3 runs 17 residues. J gave up 1 base and V 3 bases, and 9 bases lay outside the gene matches. Written as DNA, the CDR3 is TGTGCCAGCTCACCCCAGCCAGGGGGTTCATCCTACAATGAGCAGTTCTTC. It is translated as CASSPQPGGSSYNEQFF.

CDR3 sequence: CASSQVRQQYGYTF. The CDR3 DNA reads as TGTGCCAGCAGCCAAGTACGACAGCAGTATGGCTACACCTTC. The chain couples TRBV11-2 to TRBJ1-2, with a tentative D call TRBD1 (5 bases). The CDR3 is made up of 14 amino acids. Trimming shortened V by 5 bases and J by 5 bases, and 15 bases separated the two germline ends. Germline CDR1 SGHAT, CDR2 FQNNGV.

The chain is built from TRBV11-2 and TRBJ2-3; possible D gene TRBD2, 7 bases. Per germline, CDR1 SGHAT and CDR2 FQNNGV. The V end lost 5 bases, the J end lost 4 bases, and 22 bases lay between the germline ends. The CDR3 extends over 17 amino acids. The CDR3 loop is CASSHAWGGAPPDTQYF. The CDR3 DNA reads TGTGCCAGCAGCCACGCCTGGGGGGGGGCACCGCCAGATACGCAGTATTTT.

The rearrangement joins TRBV30 to TRBJ1-4; 7 nucleotides line up with TRBD1. The J segment lost 4 bases and the V segment lost 3 bases, leaving 2 bases of the junction unmatched. Germline lookup yields CDR1 GTSNPN and CDR2 SVGIG (reference sequence). The CDR3 has 13 amino acids. CDR3 DNA sequence: TGTGCCTGGAGCAGGGACAGTAATGAAAAACTGTTTTTT. This gives the protein CAWSRDSNEKLFF.